The TCR beta chain under discussion was sequenced for a study of T-cell reconstitution after alpha-beta-depleted transplantation in children. Study-level findings and limits: T-cell counts and diversity at one year following transplant were attributed mainly to newly produced T cells. Where alpha-beta T cells came from about two months after transplant was reportedly several hundred expanded graft clones.

This clonotype came up a few times. Its antigen is as yet unknown. Unique molecular identifiers featured in how the TCRbeta library was prepared. TCRdb re-analysed the PCR reads in MiXCR, keeping a single row per CDR3 protein. The sample has tens of thousands of distinct CDR3 sequences, less than 55% seen once. The input for sequencing was PBMCs, mostly from graft donor cells, taken 360 days after TCRalphabeta/CD19-depleted stem cell transplant. The TCR sequence derives from a male patient under 18 who had a stem cell transplant for acute lymphoblastic leukemia, so the T cells may come from the graft donor.

CDR3 DNA: TGTGCCAGCAGTTCCCCCTACGAGCAGTACTTC. It specifies CASSSPYEQYF. V usage is TRBV12-3 or TRBV12-4 and J usage is TRBJ2-7, with no clear D. Deletions cut 4 bases from V and 2 bases from J, with 3 bases between. The CDR3 is made up of 11 amino acids.